This TCR beta chain was observed in a study of cytomegalovirus exposure and HLA in healthy donors. Amplification used 60 Vbeta primers and 13 Jbeta primers. Generated by immunoSEQ multiplex PCR, the TCRdb table keeps only in-frame clones and is missing some. The data show about 120,000 clones, with over 70% seen just once and about 2.7% held by the top ten. Germline values: CDR1 MNHNY, CDR2 SVGAGI (reference sequence). V lost 11 bases and J 4 bases, leaving 17 bases between the germline ends. The CDR3 runs 13 residues. The clonotype originates from a woman in her thirties or forties in good health and CMV-seropositive. This rearrangement joins TRBV6-6 to TRBJ1-2; TRBD1 might be the D (5 bases). Sequencing used PBMCs. The CDR3 sequence is CACRTGGSYGYTF. In DNA form, the CDR3 reads TGTGCCTGCCGAACCGGGGGGAGCTATGGCTACACCTTC.